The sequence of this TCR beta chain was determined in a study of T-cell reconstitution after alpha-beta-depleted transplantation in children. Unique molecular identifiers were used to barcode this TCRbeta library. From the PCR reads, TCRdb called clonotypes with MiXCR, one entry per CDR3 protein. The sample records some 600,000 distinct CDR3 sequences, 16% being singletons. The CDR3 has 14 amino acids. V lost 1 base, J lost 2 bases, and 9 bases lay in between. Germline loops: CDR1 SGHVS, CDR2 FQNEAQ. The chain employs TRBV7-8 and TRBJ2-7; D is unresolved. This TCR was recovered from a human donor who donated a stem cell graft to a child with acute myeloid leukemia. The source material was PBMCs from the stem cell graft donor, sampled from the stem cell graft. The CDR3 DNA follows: TGTGCCAGCAGCTTAGAGACGCAGCCCTACGAGCAGTACTTC. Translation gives CASSLETQPYEQYF.